A few counts support the clone carrying this T cell receptor beta chain. Through Arm-PCR of CDR3 regions and iRepertoire HTBI primers, TCR beta libraries were built. In the authors' methods: Identification of gene segments yielded around 64 TRBV and 14 to 15 TRBJ across samples. TCRdb passed the multiplex PCR reads through MiXCR, listing each CDR3 protein once. The V and J calls were not made by the authors but by TCRdb's processing. Of 680,000 or so distinct CDR3 sequences detected, roughly 15% appear once; the ten largest clones hold under 20%. As to time point: newly diagnosed GD, antithyroid drugs for less than 3 months. PBMCs provided the RNA from which the TCR library was made. EDTA tubes held 7 to 9 milliliters of peripheral blood from each patient. The CDR3 length is 16 residues. CDR1 SEHNR and CDR2 FQNEAQ come from the germline V gene (reference sequence). Deletions cut 3 bases from V and 4 bases from J, with 18 bases between.

This sample was included in a study of regulatory T cells in long-lasting Graves disease. The same sample was also used in a study of T cells in Graves' hyperthyroidism and ophthalmopathy.

This clonotype was sampled from a woman aged 25 to 39 with Graves disease. The sequences come from peripheral blood mononuclear cells (PBMCs), collected at new diagnosis, from a patient treated with antithyroid drugs. The chain recombines TRBV7-9 with TRBJ2-5; tentatively, D is TRBD2 (5 bases). The CDR3 loop reads CASSFNPRVSGETQYF. Written as DNA, the CDR3 is TGTGCCAGCAGCTTTAACCCGCGGGTTTCAGGAGAGACCCAGTACTTC.